The next 14 T cell receptor beta chains were all read from a single sample in a study of CD8+ T cells in alopecia areata. Treatment of the sample: oral pan-JAK inhibitor, 5-10 mg twice daily. Extraction of RNA preceded its reverse transcription into cDNA, which served as the sequencing template. Data came from immunoSEQ multiplex PCR; TCRdb stores just in-frame clones and leaves some out. The sample shows about 160,000 clones, roughly 65% of them seen only once. The input for sequencing was CD4+ T cells sorted from blood, taken at week 4, from a patient treated with tofacitinib. Source of these receptors: a human donor with alopecia areata.

This clone was counted only a few times. As DNA, the CDR3 is TGTGCCACCCGGGACAGCCCCTACGAGCAGTACTTC. It encodes CATRDSPYEQYF. This chain joins TRBV6-5 and TRBJ2-7, with TRBD1 matching over 7 bases. CDR1 and CDR2 from the germline V gene are MNHEY and SVGAGI. This CDR3 is built from 12 residues. Germline trimming cut 10 bases from V and 2 bases from J; bases unmatched to any gene: 5.

This clone occurred a few times. The V call is TRBV23-1, the J call TRBJ1-1, with D maybe TRBD1 (6 bases). TRBV23-1 is given ORF status, its function remaining uncertain. Trimming cost V 7 bases and J 2 bases, with 17 bases left between them. The CDR3 contains 15 residues. CDR3: CASTPEGGRNTEAFF. The CDR3 nucleotides read TGCGCCAGCACCCCAGAGGGGGGGCGAAACACTGAAGCTTTCTTT.

J is TRBJ2-1 and V is TRBV5-1, with D perhaps being TRBD1 or TRBD2 (5 bases each). Germline V gene lookup returns CDR1 SGHRS and CDR2 YFSETQ. CDR3 length: 14 amino acids. V was clipped by 0 bases and J by 8 bases, with 12 bases between them. The CDR3 spells CASSLVSGDDEQFF. The CDR3, as DNA: TGCGCCAGCAGCTTGGTATCCGGGGACGATGAGCAGTTCTTC. The full variable domain, completed using reference TRBV5-1 and TRBJ2-1, is KAGVTQTPRYLIKTRGQQVTLSCSPISGHRSVSWYQQTPGQGLQFLFEYFSETQRNKGNFPGRFSGRQFSNSRSEMNVSTLELGDSALYLCASSLVSGDDEQFFGPGTRLTVL.

The chain combines TRBV2 with TRBJ2-5; TRBD1 aligns across 8 bases. The CDR3 covers 11 residues. V dropped 10 bases and J dropped 5; count of bases not matched to a gene: 3. CDR1 and CDR2 from the germline V gene are SNHLY and FYNNEI. The CDR3 spells CATRQGETQYF. CDR3 in DNA: TGTGCCACTCGACAGGGGGAGACCCAGTACTTC.

The V gene is TRBV15, the J gene TRBJ2-5; D possibly corresponds to TRBD2 (5 bases). Per germline, CDR1 LNHNV and CDR2 YYDKDF (reference sequence). Trimming took 0 bases from V and 0 from J, leaving 11 bases between them. The CDR3 has 16 amino acids. In DNA form, the CDR3 reads TGTGCCACCAGCAGAGAGAGCGGCCGACACCAAGAGACCCAGTACTTC. This encodes CATSRESGRHQETQYF.

This clone has only a few counts. This chain joins TRBV27 and TRBJ1-5; D gene ambiguous. V was shortened by 4 bases and J by 3 bases, with 7 bases between the two germline ends. Germline V gene sequence: CDR1 MNHEY, CDR2 SMNVEV (reference sequence). CDR3 length: 13 residues. The CDR3 sequence: CASSWTYNQPQHF. In nucleotides, the CDR3 is TGTGCCAGCAGTTGGACCTACAATCAGCCCCAGCATTTT.

The chain carries TRBV5-1 and TRBJ1-1, with a possible D match to TRBD1 (5 bases). Trimming removed 0 bases from V and 6 bases from J, with 9 bases in between. Germline CDR1 SGHRS, CDR2 YFSETQ. The CDR3 has 13 amino acids. The DNA for the CDR3 is TGCGCCAGCAGCTTGGCGGGGGTTCCTGAAGCTTTCTTT. Translating it yields CASSLAGVPEAFF.

This sequence joins TRBV30 and TRBJ1-2, with D possibly TRBD1 on 5 matching bases. The germline V gene encodes CDR1 GTSNPN and CDR2 SVGIG (reference sequence). With 0 bases removed from V and 4 bases from J, the gap between germline ends came to 6 bases. CDR3 size: 12 residues. The CDR3 sequence: CAWSVTGYGYTF. In DNA form, the CDR3 reads TGTGCCTGGAGTGTAACAGGCTATGGCTACACCTTC.

This chain uses TRBV5-1 with TRBJ2-5; 7 bases fit TRBD1. V lost 0 bases, J lost 2 bases, and 7 bases stayed unmatched. This CDR3 comprises 16 residues. Germline V gives CDR1 SGHRS, CDR2 YFSETQ. CDR3 loop: CASSLARGTEQETQYF. As DNA, the CDR3 is TGCGCCAGCAGCTTGGCTAGGGGGACAGAACAAGAGACCCAGTACTTC. The full variable domain, completed using reference TRBV5-1 and TRBJ2-5, is KAGVTQTPRYLIKTRGQQVTLSCSPISGHRSVSWYQQTPGQGLQFLFEYFSETQRNKGNFPGRFSGRQFSNSRSEMNVSTLELGDSALYLCASSLARGTEQETQYFGPGTRLLVL.

The gene calls are TRBV7-2 and TRBJ1-2, with D tentatively TRBD1 (6 bases). The CDR3 extends over 13 amino acids. Germline V gene lookup returns CDR1 SGHTA and CDR2 FQGNSA. The V end was cut by 5 bases, the J end by 8 bases, with 15 bases between. The CDR3 loop reads CASSAGHLLGYTF. Here the CDR3 DNA reads TGTGCCAGCAGCGCGGGACATTTGCTCGGCTACACCTTC.

The CDR3 nucleotides are TGTGCCAGCAGCCAAGATGCGGGGCCTCAATACGAGCAGTACTTC. It codes for CASSQDAGPQYEQYF. The gene calls are TRBV4-2 and TRBJ2-7, with a tentative D call TRBD2 (6 bases). The germline V and J ends were trimmed by 0 bases and 4 bases, with 13 bases remaining between them. Germline-derived CDR1 and CDR2 are LGHNA and YNFKEQ. The CDR3 runs to 15 residues.

The chain is built from TRBV10-3 and TRBJ2-1; 9 bases fit TRBD1. Germline trimming cut 6 bases from V and 9 bases from J; bases unmatched to any gene: 9. The CDR3 covers 14 residues. Germline lookup yields CDR1 ENHRY and CDR2 SYGVKD. CDR3: CAISPSTGGGEQFF. For the CDR3, the DNA is TGTGCCATCAGCCCCTCGACAGGGGGGGGTGAGCAGTTCTTC.

This rearrangement joins TRBV4-1 to TRBJ1-5, with 8 bases lining up with TRBD1. V dropped 0 bases and J dropped 6; count of bases not matched to a gene: 10. The germline V gene encodes CDR1 MGHRA and CDR2 YSYEKL. This CDR3 comprises 17 residues. The CDR3 bases are TGCGCCAGCAGCCAAGAAAATGGCAGGGGGCGTTTTCAGCCCCAGCATTTT. As protein: CASSQENGRGRFQPQHF.

This rearrangement joins TRBV23-1 to TRBJ1-2; 7 bases match TRBD1. TRBV23-1 is classed as an ORF, of uncertain function. V shed 2 bases, J shed 1 base, and the junction held 16 bases outside the gene matches. The CDR3 is made up of 19 amino acids. The CDR3 loop is CASSQTTRLGTVHNYGYTF. The DNA of the CDR3 is TGCGCCAGCAGTCAAACTACTAGACTCGGGACAGTCCATAACTATGGCTACACCTTC.